A selection of T cell receptor beta chains follows, all from one sample in a study of cytomegalovirus exposure and HLA in healthy donors. The table came from immunoSEQ multiplex PCR; TCRdb's copy has only in-frame clones and leaves some out. The sample records under 200,000 clones, about 70% being singletons. The sample consisted of PBMCs. Source of these receptors: a woman between 18 and 30 years old in good health and CMV-seropositive. Both conserved end residues are part of each CDR3. The D gene is left open where the match is weak. Clone size, where shown, is once, few, many, or a class for clones that have expanded.

j_gene,len,d_gene,abundance,v_gene,CDR3aa,CDR3nt
TRBJ1-5,16,-,-,TRBV18,CASSPPTTPSNQPQHF,TGTGCCAGCTCACCACCGACAACCCCTAGCAATCAGCCCCAGCATTTT
TRBJ1-2,15,-,-,TRBV9,CASSVSGELVYGYTF,TGTGCCAGCAGCGTGTCGGGGGAGCTAGTCTATGGCTACACCTTC
TRBJ2-1,14,-,-,TRBV12-5,CATTGTLLNNEQFF,TGTGCTACCACCGGGACTCTCCTTAACAATGAGCAGTTCTTC
TRBJ1-2,12,-,few,TRBV13,CASSVQGYGYTF,TGTGCCAGCAGCGTCCAGGGCTATGGCTACACCTTC
TRBJ2-1,17,-,-,TRBV27,CASSLGARGLTVGEQFF,TGTGCCAGCAGTTTGGGCGCTCGGGGGTTAACAGTCGGTGAGCAGTTCTTC
TRBJ2-7,15,-,-,TRBV13,CASSPGQMPTYEQYF,TGTGCCAGCAGCCCGGGACAAATGCCGACCTACGAGCAGTACTTC
TRBJ1-2,16,-,-,TRBV30,CAWRRPRIPANYGYTF,TGTGCCTGGCGCAGGCCCCGAATTCCCGCTAACTATGGCTACACCTTC
TRBJ2-7,15,-,-,TRBV4-3,CASSQVAGQNYEQYF,TGCGCCAGCAGCCAAGTTGCGGGACAGAACTACGAGCAGTACTTC
TRBJ2-7,15,TRBD1,-,TRBV7-8,CASSLSAPGGSEQYF,TGTGCCAGCAGCTTATCTGCCCCAGGGGGCAGCGAGCAGTACTTC
TRBJ1-2,11,-,few,TRBV7-2,CASSEGGGYTF,TGTGCCAGCAGCGAGGGGGGGGGCTACACCTTC
TRBJ1-5,13,-,-,TRBV19,CASSIGQGRPQHF,TGTGCCAGTAGTATCGGCCAGGGTAGGCCCCAGCATTTT
TRBJ2-2,14,-,-,TRBV5-1,CASSLVGLTGELFF,TGCGCCAGCAGCTTAGTGGGACTCACCGGGGAGCTGTTTTTT
TRBJ1-1,13,-,once,TRBV28,CASIPAGWTEAFF,TGTGCCAGCATTCCGGCAGGGTGGACTGAAGCTTTCTTT
TRBJ2-7,16,-,-,TRBV27,CASSSSTVESHYEQYF,TGTGCCAGCAGTTCCTCGACAGTCGAGAGTCACTACGAGCAGTACTTC
TRBJ2-7,14,-,-,TRBV10-3,CAISEWADSYEQYF,TGTGCCATCAGTGAGTGGGCAGACTCCTACGAGCAGTACTTC
TRBJ1-2,14,-,-,TRBV28,CASSLPQALYGYTF,TGTGCCAGCAGTCTACCACAGGCCCTCTATGGCTACACCTTC
TRBJ2-1,13,-,-,TRBV19,CASTTTGYNEQFF,TGTGCCAGTACTACGACAGGTTACAATGAGCAGTTCTTC
TRBJ2-7,13,-,few,TRBV5-1,CASSLDSPYEQYF,TGCGCCAGCAGCTTGGACTCTCCCTACGAGCAGTACTTC
TRBJ2-1,12,-,once,TRBV6-1,CASRTFWHEQFF,TGTGCCAGCCGGACTTTCTGGCATGAGCAGTTCTTC
TRBJ2-2,14,-,-,TRBV2,CAITTSRVSGELFF,TGTGCCATCACGACTAGTCGTGTATCCGGGGAGCTGTTTTTT